This T cell receptor beta chain was captured by sequencing in a study of beta chain features in type 1 diabetes. Broader study findings: Naive, central memory and regulatory TCRB repertoires appeared more similar among patients than healthy donors. A potential PCR bias toward shorter templates would be equal in patient and control samples. Across all four CD4+ subsets, people with type 1 diabetes showed modestly shorter TCRB CDR3s.

The isolated RNA, all of it, was reverse transcribed, so expressed TCRB transcripts were what got sequenced. Only in-frame clones appear in the TCRdb table, and some are missing; sequencing was by immunoSEQ multiplex PCR. The sample includes fewer than 350,000 clones, 15% of them seen just once. On this clone: The antigen is not known.

The V and J ends lost 8 bases and 9 bases respectively, with 23 bases between them. This CDR3 comprises 15 residues. This chain joins TRBV23-1 and TRBJ2-1, with D perhaps TRBD2 (5 bases). TRBV23-1 is noted as an ORF with a role that remains uncertain. Specimen: naive CD4+ T cells from blood. This sequence was found in a man aged 18 to 35 with type 1 diabetes. The CDR3 region has the DNA TGCGCCAGCCCCCAAGCGCGGCTAGCAGGAAGTGAGCAGTTCTTC. Amino acids: CASPQARLAGSEQFF.